The following is a TCR beta chain sequence with its context. Different DNA sequences within this sample yield the same CDR3. CD8 cells classed as naive were CD45RO-negative and positively selected for CCR7, excluding terminally differentiated effector memory CD45RA+ cells. The data were taken from a study of shared clonotypes between healthy human individuals. Trimming removed 0 bases at V and 7 bases at J, with 8 bases between. This CDR3 is 12 amino acids long. Germline CDR1 and CDR2: SGDLS and YYNGEE. Profiling relied on immunoSEQ multiplex PCR, and the TCRdb table lists in-frame clones only, not all of them. The table lists roughly 2,000,000 clones, 93% of them singletons, with around 1.7% in the top ten.

Sequenced: naive CD8+ T cells from PBMCs. The chain employs TRBV9 and TRBJ2-7; the D gene could be TRBD1 or TRBD2 (5 bases each). The sequence derives from a man in his late teens or twenties in good health. Some clones in this sample may be carry-over from other donors' samples. This chain's CDR3 is CASSVGGGEQYF. DNA of the CDR3: TGTGCCAGCAGCGTAGGGGGCGGGGAGCAGTACTTC.